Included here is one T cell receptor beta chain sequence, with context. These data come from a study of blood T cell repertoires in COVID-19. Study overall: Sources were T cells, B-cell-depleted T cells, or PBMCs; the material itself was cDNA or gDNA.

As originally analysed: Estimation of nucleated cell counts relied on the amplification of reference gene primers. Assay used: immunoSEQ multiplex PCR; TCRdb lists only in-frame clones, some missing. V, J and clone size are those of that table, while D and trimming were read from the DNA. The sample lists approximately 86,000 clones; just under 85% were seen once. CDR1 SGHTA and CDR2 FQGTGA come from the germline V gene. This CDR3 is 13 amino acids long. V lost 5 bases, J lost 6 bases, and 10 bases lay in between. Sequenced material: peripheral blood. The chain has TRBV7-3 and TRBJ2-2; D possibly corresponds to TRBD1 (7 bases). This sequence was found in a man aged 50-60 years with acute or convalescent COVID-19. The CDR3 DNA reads TGTGCCAGCAGCCCAGGGGGGTCCGGGGAGCTGTTTTTT. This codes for CASSPGGSGELFF.